Below are 21 T cell receptor beta chains sequenced from a single sample in a study of T cell responses to AZD1222 COVID-19 vaccine. Sequencing was performed with immunoSEQ multiplex PCR; in TCRdb, only in-frame clones are kept and a portion is missing. This sample has some 140,000 clones, with roughly 93% found just once. Sequenced material: peripheral blood, taken on day 0 of AZD1222 vaccination. The receptors come from an adult in good health.

This chain links TRBV2 with TRBJ1-1; D not resolved. The CDR3 is 14 residues long. The V end lost 4 bases, the J end lost 6 bases, and 15 bases lay between the germline ends. Germline lookup yields CDR1 SNHLY and CDR2 FYNNEI. The CDR3 nucleotides read TGTGCCAGCAGTGGGGAAGTGGGTAGCTCTGAAGCTTTCTTT. It encodes CASSGEVGSSEAFF. Variable domain in full (rest from reference TRBV2 and TRBJ1-1): EPEVTQTPSHQVTQMGQEVILRCVPISNHLYFYWYRQILGQKVEFLVSFYNNEISEKSEIFDDQFSVERPDGSNFTLKIRSTKLEDSAMYFCASSGEVGSSEAFFGQGTRLTVV.

DNA for the CDR3: TGTGCCAGCAGCCCCCGGGGGCGGGACACCATATATTTT. Amino acids: CASSPRGRDTIYF. V and J are TRBV13 and TRBJ1-3; possible D gene TRBD1, 6 bases. V lost 5 bases to trimming and J lost 8 bases, with 13 bases between them. The CDR3 loop spans 13 amino acids. Looked up from germline, CDR1 is PRHDT and CDR2 is FYEKMQ (reference sequence).

This clone is a singleton in its sample. The chain combines TRBV6-5 with TRBJ1-5; 9 bases fit TRBD1. V dropped 8 bases and J dropped 4; count of bases not matched to a gene: 0. Germline CDR1 MNHEY, CDR2 SVGAGI. This CDR3 comprises 12 residues. CDR3 bases: TGTGCCAGCGGACAGGGGAATCAGCCCCAGCATTTT. This sequence encodes CASGQGNQPQHF.

The chain joins TRBV5-1 to TRBJ1-2; the D is unclear. This CDR3 contains 15 residues. Germline V gene sequence: CDR1 SGHRS, CDR2 YFSETQ. Between the trimmed V and J ends, which lost 1 base and 2 bases, there was a span of 12 bases. As DNA, the CDR3 is TGCGCCAGCAGCTTGAACATCGGCGGAAACTATGGCTACACCTTC. Protein sequence: CASSLNIGGNYGYTF.

The chain has TRBV6-5 and TRBJ2-2; 10 positions agree with TRBD1. The trim removed 5 bases at V and 3 bases at J, leaving 3 bases unmatched. Germline lookup yields CDR1 MNHEY and CDR2 SVGAGI. The CDR3 has 15 amino acids. The CDR3 DNA sequence: TGTGCCAGCAGTACCGGGACAGGGGACACCGGGGAGCTGTTTTTT. Its translation: CASSTGTGDTGELFF.

This chain connects TRBV9 to TRBJ2-3; 10 bases are shared with TRBD2. J gave up 2 bases and V 0 bases, and 12 bases lay outside the gene matches. Germline CDR1 SGDLS, CDR2 YYNGEE. This CDR3 has 19 residues. The CDR3 sequence: CASSVEGGNSGRITDTQYF. CDR3 sequence (DNA): TGTGCCAGCAGCGTAGAAGGAGGGAATAGCGGGAGGATCACAGATACGCAGTATTTT.

The gene calls are TRBV13 and TRBJ1-4; D perhaps matches TRBD1 (6 bases). CDR1 and CDR2 (germline): PRHDT, FYEKMQ (reference sequence). Deletions cut 4 bases from V and 4 bases from J, with 7 bases between. This CDR3 has 13 residues. CDR3 region: CASSSQGNEKLFF. CDR3 DNA sequence: TGTGCCAGCAGCTCACAGGGTAATGAAAAACTGTTTTTT.

This clone was observed once. This sequence joins TRBV7-2 and TRBJ1-1; D call uncertain. V was trimmed by 2 bases and J by 0 bases, leaving 13 bases between them. The CDR3 has 16 residues. Germline loops: CDR1 SGHTA, CDR2 FQGNSA. CDR3 DNA: TGTGCCAGCAGCTTATTTAGTCGGGTGATGAACACTGAAGCTTTCTTT. Its translation: CASSLFSRVMNTEAFF.

The CDR3 nucleotides read TGTGCCAGCAGTGACCAGGGTTGGACTGAAGCTTTCTTT. Translated: CASSDQGWTEAFF. This chain links TRBV2 with TRBJ1-1; tentatively, D is TRBD1 (5 bases). V lost 3 bases, J lost 5 bases, and 10 bases lay in between. The CDR3 is 13 residues long. CDR1 and CDR2 from the germline V gene are SNHLY and FYNNEI.

This clone was seen just once. The rearrangement uses TRBV4-2 and TRBJ1-2; TRBD1 aligns across 8 bases. Germline lookup yields CDR1 LGHNA and CDR2 YNFKEQ. J was trimmed by 4 bases and V by 5 bases; bases with no gene match: 3. CDR3 length: 13 residues. The CDR3: CASSGTGPYGYTF. CDR3 nucleotide sequence: TGTGCCAGCAGCGGGACAGGTCCCTATGGCTACACCTTC.

The chain links TRBV7-6 to TRBJ2-2; D is possibly TRBD1 (5 bases). The CDR3 is 14 residues long. Germline-derived CDR1 and CDR2 are SGHVS and FNYEAQ. V gave up 0 bases and J gave up 5 bases, with 7 bases separating them. CDR3 region: CASSLAGRTGELFF. Here the CDR3 DNA reads TGTGCCAGCAGCTTAGCGGGGCGAACCGGGGAGCTGTTTTTT. The full variable domain, with the rest looked up from reference TRBV7-6 and TRBJ2-2, is GAGVSQSPRYKVTKRGQDVALRCDPISGHVSLYWYRQALGQGPEFLTYFNYEAQQDKSGLPNDRFSAERPEGSISTLTIQRTEQRDSAMYRCASSLAGRTGELFFGEGSRLTVL.

J is TRBJ1-6 and V is TRBV30, with unresolved D. V was pared by 0 bases and J by 0 bases, with 9 bases between. This CDR3 has 16 residues. Per the germline V gene, CDR1 is GTSNPN and CDR2 is SVGIG (reference sequence). The CDR3: CAWSVTTSSYNSPLHF. DNA of the CDR3: TGTGCCTGGAGTGTAACGACGTCCTCCTATAATTCACCCCTCCACTTT.

The V and J genes are TRBV10-3 and TRBJ1-2; 7 bases map to TRBD1. Germline V gene data show CDR1 as ENHRY and CDR2 as SYGVKD. This CDR3 is 13 amino acids long. Unmatched junction bases numbered 0, after V lost 3 bases and J lost 2 bases. Written as DNA, the CDR3 is TGTGCCATCAGTGAACAGGGGAACTATGGCTACACCTTC. It translates to CAISEQGNYGYTF.

This clone was observed a single time. The chain recombines TRBV28 with TRBJ2-1; D might be TRBD2 (7 bases). V shed 2 bases and J shed 9 bases, with 17 bases lying between them. Germline values: CDR1 MDHEN, CDR2 SYDVKM. The CDR3 covers 15 residues. The DNA for the CDR3 is TGTGCCAGCAGTTTACGGGGGCGCCGCGGGGGTGAGCAGTTCTTC. Amino acid sequence: CASSLRGRRGGEQFF.

This clone was counted a single time. The chain joins TRBV28 to TRBJ2-7; 11 positions match TRBD2. The length of the CDR3 is 14 residues. J lost 5 bases, V lost 6 bases, and 6 bases had no gene match. Germline CDR1 MDHEN, CDR2 SYDVKM. CDR3 nucleotide sequence: TGTGCCAGCAGGGTAGCGGGAGGGCCCCACGAGCAGTACTTC. This translates into CASRVAGGPHEQYF.

The rearrangement joins TRBV19 to TRBJ2-2; 8 nucleotides line up with TRBD1. The length of the CDR3 is 16 residues. The junction had 10 bases not matched to a gene; V was cut back by 5 bases and J by 5 bases. Germline loops: CDR1 LNHDA, CDR2 SQIVND (reference sequence). For the CDR3, the DNA is TGTGCCAGTAGTCCCCTAGGACAGGGAGGAACCGGGGAGCTGTTTTTT. This sequence encodes CASSPLGQGGTGELFF.

The V call is TRBV29-1, the J call TRBJ1-5; D gene unclear. Germline loops: CDR1 SQVTM, CDR2 ANQGSEA. The V gene lost 1 base and the J gene lost 5 bases, with 9 bases spanning the gap. The CDR3 contains 13 residues. CDR3 DNA sequence: TGCAGCGTTGAAGTGGGAAGGGATCAGCCCCAGCATTTT. Residues: CSVEVGRDQPQHF.

V usage is TRBV7-2 and J usage is TRBJ2-3; no clear D gene. This CDR3 is built from 14 residues. Germline CDR1 SGHTA, CDR2 FQGNSA. The V and J ends lost 3 bases and 2 bases respectively, with 9 bases between them. The CDR3 here is CASSFRVITDTQYF. The CDR3 DNA reads as TGTGCCAGCAGCTTTCGGGTCATCACAGATACGCAGTATTTT.

The V gene is TRBV15, the J gene TRBJ2-3; perhaps TRBD1 as D (6 bases). CDR1 is LNHNV, CDR2 YYDKDF, per germline (reference sequence). The V end lost 2 bases, the J end lost 3 bases, and 12 bases lay between the germline ends. CDR3 length equals 15 residues. CDR3 sequence (DNA): TGTGCCACCAGCAGAACAGGGATGGAAACAGATACGCAGTATTTT. It translates to CATSRTGMETDTQYF.

The chain links TRBV27 to TRBJ1-2; TRBD1 aligns across 9 bases. This CDR3 comprises 14 residues. Germline values: CDR1 MNHEY, CDR2 SMNVEV (reference sequence). Trimming cost V 5 bases and J 8 bases; bases outside gene matches: 9. The chain's CDR3 is CASSKPGTGMGYTF. The CDR3 DNA reads as TGTGCCAGCAGTAAACCCGGGACAGGGATGGGCTACACCTTC.

This sequence joins TRBV28 and TRBJ2-4, with TRBD1 matching 7 bases. Germline CDR1 is MDHEN and CDR2 is SYDVKM. Trimming removed 5 bases from V and 7 bases from J; junction bases left unmatched: 11. This CDR3 spans 15 amino acids. CDR3 sequence (DNA): TGTGCCAGCAGTCCTGACAGGGAGTCGATGAACATTCAGTACTTC. Its translation is CASSPDRESMNIQYF. Based on the CDR3 plus reference TRBV28 and TRBJ2-4, the full variable domain is DVKVTQSSRYLVKRTGEKVFLECVQDMDHENMFWYRQDPGLGLRLIYFSYDVKMKEKGDIPEGYSVSREKKERFSLILESASTNQTSMYLCASSPDRESMNIQYFGAGTRLSVL.